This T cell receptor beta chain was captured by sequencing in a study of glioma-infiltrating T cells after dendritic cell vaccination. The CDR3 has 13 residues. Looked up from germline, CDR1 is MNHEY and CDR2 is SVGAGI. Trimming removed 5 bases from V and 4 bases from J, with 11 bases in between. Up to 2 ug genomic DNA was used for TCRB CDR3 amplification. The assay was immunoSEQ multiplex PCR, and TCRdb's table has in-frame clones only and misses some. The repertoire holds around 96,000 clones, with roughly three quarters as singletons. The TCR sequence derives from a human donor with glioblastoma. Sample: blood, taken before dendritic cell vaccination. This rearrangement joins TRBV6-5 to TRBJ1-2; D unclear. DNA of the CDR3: TGTGCCAGCAGTACCCCTGGAGTCTATGGCTACACCTTC. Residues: CASSTPGVYGYTF.